What follows describes a single TCR beta chain. As yet, its antigen is unknown. V lost 5 bases to trimming and J lost 4 bases, with 13 bases between them. Germline CDR1 and CDR2: SGHAT and FQNNGV. CDR3 length: 14 residues. These data are taken from a study of tumor-infiltrating lymphocytes in primary liver carcinoma. About the study: Surgical resection treated primary liver carcinoma in the patients. Study observations and caveats: Tumor region pairs overlapped more than did tumor-adjacent and tumor-blood pairs. A significantly higher top-250-clone fraction was found in tumors than in blood (p = 0.039).

Blood RNA was derived from unsorted whole blood, and germline DNA was extracted too. Prior to surgery, approximately 4 milliliters of peripheral blood were drawn. Total RNA amounting to roughly 480 ng was the source from which TCR beta cDNA was made with a constant-region primer. Libraries for TCR beta were built through three nested multiplex PCR rounds, which together made up a slightly modified ARM-PCR procedure. Primers for the first two PCR rounds were TRBV1-TRBV30 forward primers and a C-beta reverse primer (approximately 9 cycles per round). Via MiXCR, TCRdb re-called the multiplex PCR reads, giving one row per CDR3 protein. The sample holds roughly 180,000 distinct CDR3 sequences, roughly three fifths seen once.

The chain uses TRBV11-2 and TRBJ2-3, with D uncertain. The sequencing input was peripheral blood. This receptor was identified in a man in his forties with primary liver carcinoma and hepatitis B virus infection. CDR3 bases: TGTGCCAGCAGCACAACCTCAATCCCAGATACGCAGTATTTT. Its translation: CASSTTSIPDTQYF.